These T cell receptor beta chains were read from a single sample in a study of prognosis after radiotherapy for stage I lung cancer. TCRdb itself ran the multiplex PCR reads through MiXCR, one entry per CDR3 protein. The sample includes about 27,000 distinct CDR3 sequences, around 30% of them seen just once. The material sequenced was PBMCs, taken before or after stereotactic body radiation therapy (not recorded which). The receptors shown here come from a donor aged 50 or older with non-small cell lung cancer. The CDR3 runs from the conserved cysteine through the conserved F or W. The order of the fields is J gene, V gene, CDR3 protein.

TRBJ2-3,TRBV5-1,CASSFFRSDTQYF
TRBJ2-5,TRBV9,CASGSSGTGVETQYF
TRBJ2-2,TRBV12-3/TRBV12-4,CASSSSDTGELFF
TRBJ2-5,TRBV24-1,CATSDFAGLAQYF
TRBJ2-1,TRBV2,CASTPYPSNEQFF
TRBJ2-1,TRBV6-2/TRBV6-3,CASRRPLAGGLDEQFF
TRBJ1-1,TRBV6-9,CASSYSFSTGHEAFF
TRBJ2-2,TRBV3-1,CASSQLAGGRIGELFF
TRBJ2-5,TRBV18,CASSPSLAGDQETQYF
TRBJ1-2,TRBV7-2,CASSLRGQGDVYTF
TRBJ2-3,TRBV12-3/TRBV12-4,CASRQRTDTQYF
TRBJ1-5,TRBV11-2,CASSLGTGNQPQHF
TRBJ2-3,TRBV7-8,CASSSGLAGYTDTQYF
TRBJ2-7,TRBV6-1,CASSRASGRFNDQYF
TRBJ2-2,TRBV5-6,CASSLSAVRNTGELFF
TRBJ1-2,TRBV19,CASSTGTRSNYGYTF
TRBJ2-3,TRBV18,CASRATGGLSTDTQYF
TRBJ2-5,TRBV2,CASSKREPSETQYF
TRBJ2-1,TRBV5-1,CASSPTGTSGIGPYNEQFF
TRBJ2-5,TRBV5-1,CASSQPTSGSGTQYF
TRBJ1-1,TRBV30,CACRTGNTEAFF
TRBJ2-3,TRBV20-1,CSARGASGTDTQYF